The 28 T cell receptor beta chains in this list originate from one sample, sequenced in a study of blood T cells in healthy people across ages. A J-beta primer mix and a sample-barcoded 5' primer were used in a second PCR of roughly 7 to 12 cycles. TCRdb reanalysed the 5' RACE reads using MiXCR and keeps one entry per CDR3 protein. The data contain hundreds of thousands of distinct CDR3 sequences, about 48% of them seen just once; the ten biggest clones take up around 41%. Sample: blood. All receptors derive from a man older than 75 in good health.

The rearrangement uses TRBV20-1 and TRBJ2-5; perhaps D is TRBD1 or TRBD2 (5 bases each). This CDR3 spans 14 amino acids. Germline CDR1 is DFQATT and CDR2 is SNEGSKA (reference sequence). Trimming shortened V by 5 bases and J by 1 base, and 14 bases separated the two germline ends. The CDR3 spells CSAEGSLLQETQYF. CDR3 sequence (DNA): TGCAGTGCTGAGGGGTCTCTCCTCCAAGAGACCCAGTACTTC.

The chain couples TRBV7-2 to TRBJ2-7, with 9 bases aligning to TRBD1. Germline CDR1 is SGHTA and CDR2 is FQGNSA. This CDR3 is built from 15 residues. V shed 5 bases and J 6 bases; nucleotides not matched to a gene: 11. Written as DNA, the CDR3 is TGTGCCAGCAGCACCCACAGGGGGCGGGTCGTCGAGCAGTACTTC. Protein sequence: CASSTHRGRVVEQYF.

This sequence joins TRBV10-3 and TRBJ2-4; the match to TRBD1 covers 8 bases. V lost 11 bases and J lost 13; bases outside the gene matches: 13. CDR1 and CDR2 (germline): ENHRY, SYGVKD. The CDR3 extends over 12 amino acids. The CDR3 spells CAARTGSNEQYF. The CDR3 nucleotides read TGTGCCGCAAGGACAGGGAGCAATGAGCAGTACTTC.

This chain links TRBV5-1 with TRBJ2-7, with D possibly TRBD2 on 5 matching bases. The CDR3 extends over 14 amino acids. The ends were cut back, 5 bases at V and 2 bases at J, with 14 bases in the middle. CDR1 and CDR2 from the germline V gene are SGHRS and YFSETQ. CDR3 DNA sequence: TGCGCCAGCAGATCGGACGGGATCACCTACGAGCAGTACTTC. It yields the protein CASRSDGITYEQYF.

The chain recombines TRBV20-1 with TRBJ2-1, with D hard to call. This CDR3 has 15 residues. Per the germline V gene, CDR1 is DFQATT and CDR2 is SNEGSKA (reference sequence). Trimming took off 2 bases at V and 0 bases at J, with 11 bases between the two ends. The CDR3 DNA is TGCAGTGCTAGAAACCCCCGAAGCTCCTACAATGAGCAGTTCTTC. Translated, it gives CSARNPRSSYNEQFF.

This chain joins TRBV5-1 and TRBJ2-5; D unclear. The CDR3 covers 12 residues. Looked up from germline, CDR1 is SGHRS and CDR2 is YFSETQ. Trimming pared 2 bases from V and 11 bases from J, leaving 13 bases between. CDR3 DNA sequence: TGCGCCAGCAGCTTCACACGTTGTGAGCAGTACTTC. Its protein product is CASSFTRCEQYF. Based on the CDR3 plus reference TRBV5-1 and TRBJ2-5, the full variable domain is KAGVTQTPRYLIKTRGQQVTLSCSPISGHRSVSWYQQTPGQGLQFLFEYFSETQRNKGNFPGRFSGRQFSNSRSEMNVSTLELGDSALYLCASSFTRCEQYFGPGTRLLVL.

This clonotype was picked up a small number of times. The chain links TRBV12-3 or TRBV12-4 to TRBJ1-2, with 9 nucleotides matching TRBD1. The CDR3 loop spans 16 amino acids. Unmatched junction bases numbered 8, after V lost 6 bases and J lost 0 bases. The CDR3 bases are TGTGCCAGCAGCAATACAGGGGGCAAGGCTAACTATGGCTACACCTTC. Residues: CASSNTGGKANYGYTF.

J is TRBJ2-1 and V is TRBV3-1, with 11 bases fitting TRBD2. With 1 base clipped from V and 10 bases from J, the junction kept 9 bases outside the gene matches. The germline gives CDR1 LGHDT, CDR2 YNNKEL (reference sequence). CDR3 length equals 16 residues. CDR3 sequence reads: CASSQGPGLAEYEQFF. In nucleotides, the CDR3 is TGTGCCAGCAGCCAAGGACCGGGACTAGCGGAATACGAGCAGTTCTTC.

J is TRBJ2-6 and V is TRBV9; tentatively, D is TRBD2 (5 bases). V was pared by 3 bases and J by 2 bases, with 12 bases between. The V gene's germline CDR1 is SGDLS and CDR2 YYNGEE. The CDR3 runs to 16 residues. The CDR3 DNA reads as TGTGCCAGCAGCGCCGTGACCGGGGCTGGGGCCAACGTCCTGACTTTC. Its translation: CASSAVTGAGANVLTF.

Notes on this clonotype: An end of the junction does not agree with germline; a read error may underlie this. The V gene is TRBV4-2, the J gene TRBJ2-7, with 9 nucleotides matching TRBD2. This CDR3 has 16 residues. Germline V gene data show CDR1 as LGHNA and CDR2 as YNFKEQ. The CDR3 sequence is CAGSQAPLAGIYEQYF. The CDR3 nucleotides read TGTGCCGGCAGCCAAGCCCCGCTAGCGGGAATTTACGAGCAGTACTTC.

There are a few counts of this clonotype. The chain couples TRBV28 to TRBJ2-7; 9 nucleotides line up with TRBD2. Germline CDR1 reads MDHEN; CDR2 reads SYDVKM. The CDR3 is made up of 14 amino acids. V lost 7 bases, J lost 0 bases, and 4 bases stayed unmatched. CDR3 DNA sequence: TGTGCCAGCACCCTAGCGGGGCTCTCCTACGAGCAGTACTTC. This translates into CASTLAGLSYEQYF.

The J gene is TRBJ2-7, the V gene TRBV4-2; 10 bases fit TRBD1. Germline V lookup: CDR1 LGHNA, CDR2 YNFKEQ. There are 16 residues in the CDR3. After removal of 3 bases from V and 3 bases from J, the junction contained 8 bases not matched to a gene. The CDR3 DNA reads TGTGCCAGCAGCCAGAGCCCGGACAGGGGGGACTACGAGCAGTACTTC. Translation: CASSQSPDRGDYEQYF.

The chain is built from TRBV12-3 or TRBV12-4 and TRBJ2-4; 10 bases are shared with TRBD2. The better agreement between TRBJ2-7 and the DNA end casts doubt on the J call. There are 15 residues in the CDR3. CDR3 region: CASSLWRSGRREQYF. CDR3 sequence (DNA): TGTGCCAGCAGTTTATGGCGTAGCGGGAGGCGCGAGCAGTACTTC.

The chain uses TRBV28 and TRBJ2-5, with a possible D match to TRBD2 (6 bases). Trimming pared 2 bases from V and 7 bases from J, leaving 17 bases between. This CDR3 is built from 15 residues. Per germline, CDR1 MDHEN and CDR2 SYDVKM. The CDR3 coding sequence is TGTGCCAGCAGTTTACCGGGACTTGTCCGGGGGACCCAGTACTTC. Amino acid sequence: CASSLPGLVRGTQYF.

The chain couples TRBV6-1 to TRBJ2-1; D is undetermined. The CDR3 extends over 14 amino acids. Germline CDR1 MNHNS, CDR2 SASEGT. Trimming pared 2 bases from V and 5 bases from J, leaving 10 bases between. CDR3 sequence (DNA): TGTGCCAGCAGTGAATTCGGGCAGAACAATGAGCAGTTCTTC. It translates to CASSEFGQNNEQFF.

This chain uses TRBV28 with TRBJ1-6; 8 bases fit TRBD1. The CDR3 consists of 15 residues. CDR1 is MDHEN and CDR2 is SYDVKM in the germline V gene. V lost 4 bases and J lost 7; bases outside the gene matches: 6. The CDR3 sequence: CASSSGDRRNSPLHF. Written as DNA, the CDR3 is TGTGCCAGCAGTTCCGGGGACAGGCGCAATTCACCCCTCCACTTT. The full variable domain, rest sourced from reference TRBV28 and TRBJ1-6, is DVKVTQSSRYLVKRTGEKVFLECVQDMDHENMFWYRQDPGLGLRLIYFSYDVKMKEKGDIPEGYSVSREKKERFSLILESASTNQTSMYLCASSSGDRRNSPLHFGNGTRLTVT.

This clonotype was picked up a small number of times. This chain uses TRBV14 with TRBJ2-2, with D uncertain. The CDR3 runs 15 residues. V lost 2 bases and J 1 base, leaving 8 bases between the germline ends. The V gene's germline CDR1 is SGHDN and CDR2 FVKESK. The CDR3 bases are TGTGCCAGCAGCCAATTTCAGTGGAACACCGGGGAGCTGTTTTTT. This encodes CASSQFQWNTGELFF.

V gene TRBV10-3 combines with J gene TRBJ2-1; 9 bases line up with TRBD2. The germline gives CDR1 ENHRY, CDR2 SYGVKD. CDR3 length equals 16 residues. V lost 2 bases and J lost 6; bases outside the gene matches: 8. For the CDR3, the DNA is TGTGCCATCAGTGAGCCTAGCGGGAATGGTCCCAATGAGCAGTTCTTC. Its translation: CAISEPSGNGPNEQFF.

This clonotype was picked up one time. The rearrangement joins TRBV7-8 to TRBJ2-2; a weak D match, TRBD1 (5 bases). The CDR3 contains 14 residues. V was pared by 6 bases and J by 3 bases, with 11 bases between. The germline gives CDR1 SGHVS, CDR2 FQNEAQ. Here the CDR3 reads CASRRQRDTGELFF. The CDR3 DNA sequence: TGTGCCAGCAGGAGACAGCGAGACACCGGGGAGCTGTTTTTT.

V is TRBV7-2 and J is TRBJ1-1; D call uncertain. V was clipped by 0 bases and J by 1 base, with 9 bases between them. Germline V gene data show CDR1 as SGHTA and CDR2 as FQGNSA. The CDR3 is made up of 15 amino acids. This CDR3 is CASSLAGSRNTEAFF. CDR3 nucleotides: TGTGCCAGCAGCTTAGCCGGTTCGAGGAACACTGAAGCTTTCTTT.

For the CDR3, the DNA is TGTGCCAGCAGCAAGGGGTCAGGGTACAATGAGCAGTTCTTC. Translating gives CASSKGSGYNEQFF. The chain is built from TRBV7-7 and TRBJ2-1; a weak D match, TRBD1 (5 bases). The germline gives CDR1 SSHAT, CDR2 FNYEAQ (reference sequence). This CDR3 contains 14 residues. V lost 5 bases and J lost 4, with 12 bases in between.

The chain is built from TRBV20-1 and TRBJ1-1, with 12 nucleotides matching TRBD1. Trimming removed 5 bases from V and 4 bases from J; junction bases left unmatched: 11. This CDR3 comprises 16 residues. Germline CDR1 and CDR2: DFQATT and SNEGSKA (reference sequence). CDR3 in amino acids: CSAWSGTGGHGTEAFF. CDR3 in DNA: TGCAGTGCTTGGTCCGGGACAGGGGGCCACGGCACTGAAGCTTTCTTT.

The rearrangement links TRBV5-1 to TRBJ2-5, with 9 bases matching TRBD1. Looked up from germline, CDR1 is SGHRS and CDR2 is YFSETQ. V was clipped by 4 bases and J by 2 bases; unmatched bases: 6. The CDR3 runs 15 residues. The CDR3 region is CASSPLGTGQETQYF. In nucleotides, the CDR3 is TGCGCCAGCAGCCCCCTCGGGACAGGGCAAGAGACCCAGTACTTC. Together with reference TRBV5-1 and TRBJ2-5, the CDR3 gives the full variable domain: KAGVTQTPRYLIKTRGQQVTLSCSPISGHRSVSWYQQTPGQGLQFLFEYFSETQRNKGNFPGRFSGRQFSNSRSEMNVSTLELGDSALYLCASSPLGTGQETQYFGPGTRLLVL.

This rearrangement joins TRBV7-2 to TRBJ2-7; 11 nucleotides agree with TRBD1. Per the germline V gene, CDR1 is SGHTA and CDR2 is FQGNSA. The CDR3 covers 18 residues. The V and J ends lost 5 bases and 3 bases, in that order; junction bases with no gene match: 15. The CDR3 DNA sequence: TGTGCCAGCAGCATCTTGGGGTTTCGGACAGGGGGCTTCTACGAGCAGTACTTC. Encoded protein: CASSILGFRTGGFYEQYF.

This clonotype is a singleton in its sample. The chain couples TRBV6-6 to TRBJ2-3; D not resolved. The CDR3 has 15 amino acids. Trimming left V 1 base short and J 4 bases short, with 12 bases between. The germline V gene has CDR1 MNHNY and CDR2 SVGAGI (reference sequence). The CDR3 spells CASSYLGGNADTQYF. The CDR3 nucleotides are TGTGCCAGCAGTTACTTGGGTGGGAACGCAGATACGCAGTATTTT.

The chain couples TRBV5-1 to TRBJ1-4; TRBD1 agrees at 9 bases. CDR3 length: 13 residues. Per the germline V gene, CDR1 is SGHRS and CDR2 is YFSETQ. V was pared by 6 bases and J by 8 bases, with 5 bases of the junction left unmatched. The CDR3 coding sequence is TGCGCCAGCACCGGGACAGGGACGGAAAAACTGTTTTTT. Encoded protein: CASTGTGTEKLFF.

The chain carries TRBV28 and TRBJ2-7; D possibly corresponds to TRBD2 (6 bases). V was clipped by 5 bases and J by 2 bases, with 16 bases between them. Germline-derived CDR1 and CDR2 are MDHEN and SYDVKM. The CDR3 totals 15 residues. The CDR3 here is CASSRGPIAAYEQYF. The CDR3 DNA sequence: TGTGCCAGCAGTCGAGGCCCAATAGCGGCCTACGAGCAGTACTTC.

The V gene is TRBV2, the J gene TRBJ1-1; D remains ambiguous. Between the trimmed V and J ends, which lost 1 base and 5 bases, there was a span of 8 bases. The CDR3 runs to 13 residues. CDR1 is SNHLY and CDR2 is FYNNEI in the germline V gene. Here the CDR3 DNA reads TGTGCCAGCAGTGAAGGGGTTGGGACTGAAGCTTTCTTT. It specifies CASSEGVGTEAFF.